This paragraph covers one TCR beta chain sequence. The method was immunoSEQ multiplex PCR; TCRdb's version includes in-frame clones alone and lacks a portion of them. The sample lists about 56,000 clones, 80% to 90% occurring once. The data belong to a study of blood T cell repertoires in COVID-19. About the research overall: Donors in the United States, Italy and Spain gave samples during acute or convalescent COVID-19. Nucleic acid was either cDNA or gDNA, and it came from T cells, B-cell-depleted T cells, or PBMCs.

Germline-derived CDR1 and CDR2 are MNHEY and SVGAGI. CDR3 length: 12 residues. The V gene lost 6 bases and the J gene lost 4 bases, with 9 bases spanning the gap. The sequence derives from a human donor in a cohort sampled during active COVID-19. The chain is built from TRBV6-5 and TRBJ1-2; D remains ambiguous. The sample consisted of peripheral blood. The CDR3 bases are TGTGCCAGCAGCTTCCCGGGCTATGGCTACACCTTC. This sequence encodes CASSFPGYGYTF.